The T cell receptor (beta chain) under discussion was sequenced for a study of identifying expanded T cells in peripheral blood. During the collection period, no donor immune events like infections were recorded. With respect to this clone: The antigen is unknown.

Study observations and caveats: Across healthy donors, higher total template counts meant significantly greater approximately two-week count variance.

TCRdb's table, derived via immunoSEQ multiplex PCR, lists solely in-frame clones and lacks some. The repertoire holds about 89,000 clones, with around 87% as singletons. This CDR3 comprises 17 residues. Trimming took 3 bases from V and 1 from J, leaving 16 bases between them. Looked up from germline, CDR1 is LNHDA and CDR2 is SQIVND (reference sequence). The chain combines TRBV19 with TRBJ1-3; perhaps TRBD1 as D (5 bases). The TCR originated in a person between 18 and 69 years old in good health. The sequenced sample consisted of blood. The CDR3 reads CASSILRPGRSGNTIYF. As DNA, the CDR3 is TGTGCCAGTAGTATCCTCCGGCCAGGGAGGTCTGGAAACACCATATATTTT.